The rows below give T cell receptor beta chains drawn from one sample of a study of CD8 T cells in ankylosing spondylitis. TCRdb processed the 5' RACE reads anew with MiXCR; each CDR3 protein has one entry. The sample has approximately 250,000 distinct CDR3 sequences, approximately 8% seen once. Sequenced sample: blood, either unsorted or a sorted T cell fraction (not recorded which). The receptors derive from a female donor with ankylosing spondylitis or in good health (not recorded which). Each CDR3 is given with its conserved first and last residue. Each record gives: CDR3 DNA, CDR3 protein, CDR3 length, D gene, J gene, V gene, clone size. A D gene is named only where the DNA matches it firmly. Expanded clones are given a class, and other clones once, few, many or no size at all.

CDR3nt: TGCGCCAGCAGCCTACAACATTTAGCGGGATCCACAGATACGCAGTATTTT
CDR3aa: CASSLQHLAGSTDTQYF
len: 17
d_gene: TRBD2
j_gene: TRBJ2-3
v_gene: TRBV4-1
abundance: many

CDR3nt: TGTGCCAGCAGCTTAGCTCGGAGGACTAGCGGGAGCTCGGGGCAGTTCTTC
CDR3aa: CASSLARRTSGSSGQFF
len: 17
d_gene: TRBD2
j_gene: TRBJ2-1
v_gene: TRBV7-6
abundance: many

CDR3nt: TGCGCCAGCAGCTTGAGCATCAGGGCTGGGGCCAACGTCCTGACTTTC
CDR3aa: CASSLSIRAGANVLTF
len: 16
d_gene: NA
j_gene: TRBJ2-6
v_gene: TRBV5-1
abundance: NA

CDR3nt: TGCAGTGCTAGTAGACCCCTTACGGGCGGGGAGCTGTTTTTT
CDR3aa: CSASRPLTGGELFF
len: 14
d_gene: NA
j_gene: TRBJ2-2
v_gene: TRBV20-1
abundance: NA

CDR3nt: TGTGCCAGCACCTCCGGGACAGCGCTTCGGGGCTACACCTTC
CDR3aa: CASTSGTALRGYTF
len: 14
d_gene: TRBD1
j_gene: TRBJ1-2
v_gene: TRBV27
abundance: many

CDR3nt: TGCAGCGTTGAAGATCCGGGGAGAGGGGAGACCCAGTACTTC
CDR3aa: CSVEDPGRGETQYF
len: 14
d_gene: NA
j_gene: TRBJ2-5
v_gene: TRBV29-1
abundance: many

CDR3nt: TGTGCCAGCAGCGTAGAGGGGACAGGGTTCTACGAGCAGTACTTC
CDR3aa: CASSVEGTGFYEQYF
len: 15
d_gene: TRBD1
j_gene: TRBJ2-7
v_gene: TRBV9
abundance: many

CDR3nt: TGCGCCAGCAGCGGGGGACTAGCGATCCACAATGAGCAGTTCTTC
CDR3aa: CASSGGLAIHNEQFF
len: 15
d_gene: TRBD2
j_gene: TRBJ2-1
v_gene: TRBV4-3
abundance: many

CDR3nt: TGTGCCAGCAGGGGACAGGGAGCCTCTGGAAACACCATATATTTT
CDR3aa: CASRGQGASGNTIYF
len: 15
d_gene: TRBD1
j_gene: TRBJ1-3
v_gene: TRBV12-3/TRBV12-4
abundance: many

CDR3nt: TGCGCCAGCAGCTTGAGCGGGAGGGCCCGGAACGAGCAGTACTTC
CDR3aa: CASSLSGRARNEQYF
len: 15
d_gene: TRBD2
j_gene: TRBJ2-7
v_gene: TRBV5-1
abundance: NA

CDR3nt: TGTGCCAGCACCGGGACTTCCTACGAGCAGTACTTC
CDR3aa: CASTGTSYEQYF
len: 12
d_gene: NA
j_gene: TRBJ2-7
v_gene: TRBV28
abundance: many

CDR3nt: TGTGCCAGCAGCTTAGCAAACCACCAAGAGACCCAGTACTTC
CDR3aa: CASSLANHQETQYF
len: 14
d_gene: NA
j_gene: TRBJ2-5
v_gene: TRBV7-2
abundance: many

CDR3nt: TGTGCCAGCAATCCGGGACAGGGGGCCAACAATGAGCAGTTCTTC
CDR3aa: CASNPGQGANNEQFF
len: 15
d_gene: TRBD1
j_gene: TRBJ2-1
v_gene: TRBV6-1
abundance: NA

CDR3nt: TGTGCCAGCAGCTTATTGACGCGGATCCAAGAGACCCAGTACTTC
CDR3aa: CASSLLTRIQETQYF
len: 15
d_gene: NA
j_gene: TRBJ2-5
v_gene: TRBV7-2
abundance: NA

CDR3nt: TGTGCCACCTGCTCGGACCGGGGCGGGAGGACCAATAGCTACGAGCAGTACTTC
CDR3aa: CATCSDRGGRTNSYEQYF
len: 18
d_gene: TRBD2
j_gene: TRBJ2-7
v_gene: TRBV3-1
abundance: NA

CDR3nt: TGTGCCAGCACCCGAAGGGGGCTTTCTGACAATGAGCAGTTCTTC
CDR3aa: CASTRRGLSDNEQFF
len: 15
d_gene: TRBD1
j_gene: TRBJ2-1
v_gene: TRBV12-3/TRBV12-4
abundance: many

CDR3nt: TGTGCCACCAGCAGCACGGAGAACAAAAACATTCAGTACTTC
CDR3aa: CATSSTENKNIQYF
len: 14
d_gene: NA
j_gene: TRBJ2-4
v_gene: TRBV15
abundance: many

CDR3nt: TGCAGTGCTAGAGAGTCTAGCGGGACCCTCCAAGAGACCCAGTACTTC
CDR3aa: CSARESSGTLQETQYF
len: 16
d_gene: TRBD2
j_gene: TRBJ2-5
v_gene: TRBV20-1
abundance: many

CDR3nt: TGTGCCAGCAGCCAAGATCGGGTAGGACAGACTGAAGCTTTCTTT
CDR3aa: CASSQDRVGQTEAFF
len: 15
d_gene: NA
j_gene: TRBJ1-1
v_gene: TRBV14
abundance: NA

CDR3nt: TGTGCCAGTAGAACAGGGACAACTAATGAAAAACTGTTTTTT
CDR3aa: CASRTGTTNEKLFF
len: 14
d_gene: NA
j_gene: TRBJ1-4
v_gene: TRBV19
abundance: many

CDR3nt: TGCAGTGCCACGGGACAGGTCCCTCCGGAGCAGTACTTC
CDR3aa: CSATGQVPPEQYF
len: 13
d_gene: TRBD1
j_gene: TRBJ2-7
v_gene: TRBV20-1
abundance: many

CDR3nt: TGTGCCAGCATGGCAGCCTTTAATGAAAAACTGTTTTTT
CDR3aa: CASMAAFNEKLFF
len: 13
d_gene: NA
j_gene: TRBJ1-4
v_gene: TRBV12-3/TRBV12-4
abundance: many

CDR3nt: TGCAGTGCAATTATAGGTATTTTCGGGCAGTTCTTC
CDR3aa: CSAIIGIFGQFF
len: 12
d_gene: NA
j_gene: TRBJ2-1
v_gene: TRBV20-1
abundance: many

CDR3nt: TGTGCCATGAGCTCGGGGGTACAAGAGACCCAGTACTTC
CDR3aa: CAMSSGVQETQYF
len: 13
d_gene: NA
j_gene: TRBJ2-5
v_gene: TRBV7-9
abundance: NA

CDR3nt: TGTGCCAGCAGCTTAGACGCGGCTAGCTATGGCTACACCTTC
CDR3aa: CASSLDAASYGYTF
len: 14
d_gene: NA
j_gene: TRBJ1-2
v_gene: TRBV7-6
abundance: few

CDR3nt: TGCAGCGTTGAAGACCTACCTAGCGGGAGAATCGATGAGCAGTTCTTC
CDR3aa: CSVEDLPSGRIDEQFF
len: 16
d_gene: TRBD2
j_gene: TRBJ2-1
v_gene: TRBV29-1
abundance: few

CDR3nt: TGCAGTGCTAGAGCGGCTAGCGGGAACTTTTACAATGAGCAGTTCTTC
CDR3aa: CSARAASGNFYNEQFF
len: 16
d_gene: TRBD2
j_gene: TRBJ2-1
v_gene: TRBV20-1
abundance: many

CDR3nt: TGTGCCAGCAGCGGACTAGCGGGGCTGAAAAACATTCAGTACTTC
CDR3aa: CASSGLAGLKNIQYF
len: 15
d_gene: TRBD2
j_gene: TRBJ2-4
v_gene: TRBV6-6
abundance: many

CDR3nt: TGCAGTGCCGGGGGGAGGCCGTTCTACAATGAGCAGTTCTTC
CDR3aa: CSAGGRPFYNEQFF
len: 14
d_gene: TRBD2
j_gene: TRBJ2-1
v_gene: TRBV20-1
abundance: many

CDR3nt: TGTGCCAGCAGCAGCCCGCGAAACTATGGCTACACCTTC
CDR3aa: CASSSPRNYGYTF
len: 13
d_gene: NA
j_gene: TRBJ1-2
v_gene: TRBV11-2
abundance: many

CDR3nt: TGCAGTGCCCTAGGGGGAGGGAGGACAACCACCTACGAGCAGTACTTC
CDR3aa: CSALGGGRTTTYEQYF
len: 16
d_gene: NA
j_gene: TRBJ2-7
v_gene: TRBV20-1
abundance: NA

CDR3nt: TGTGCCAGCGGGCTCAGGGTCAAGGATGGCTACACCTTC
CDR3aa: CASGLRVKDGYTF
len: 13
d_gene: NA
j_gene: TRBJ1-2
v_gene: TRBV9
abundance: many

CDR3nt: TGTGCCAGCAGTCGACGGACTAGCGGGACCTACGAGCAGTACTTC
CDR3aa: CASSRRTSGTYEQYF
len: 15
d_gene: TRBD2
j_gene: TRBJ2-7
v_gene: TRBV12-3/TRBV12-4
abundance: many

CDR3nt: TGCAGTGCTAGAAGGCGGGAGGGGACCGGGGAGCTGTTTTTT
CDR3aa: CSARRREGTGELFF
len: 14
d_gene: TRBD2
j_gene: TRBJ2-2
v_gene: TRBV20-1
abundance: many

CDR3nt: TGTGCCAGCAGTGAAGGACCACAGGGCATAGAGACCCAGTACTTC
CDR3aa: CASSEGPQGIETQYF
len: 15
d_gene: NA
j_gene: TRBJ2-5
v_gene: TRBV2
abundance: few

CDR3nt: TGTGCCAGCAGCTCCGGGCTAGCGGGAGCCCCTGGGGCCAACGTCCTGACTTTC
CDR3aa: CASSSGLAGAPGANVLTF
len: 18
d_gene: TRBD2
j_gene: TRBJ2-6
v_gene: TRBV11-3
abundance: many

CDR3nt: TGTGCCAGCAGGCCAACCGGGACTAGCGACACCTACGAGCAGTACTTC
CDR3aa: CASRPTGTSDTYEQYF
len: 16
d_gene: TRBD2
j_gene: TRBJ2-7
v_gene: TRBV6-1
abundance: many

CDR3nt: TGTGCCAGCAGCTTAGGTGGGGCCAATGAGCAGTTCTTC
CDR3aa: CASSLGGANEQFF
len: 13
d_gene: NA
j_gene: TRBJ2-1
v_gene: TRBV7-2
abundance: many

CDR3nt: TGCGCCAGCAGCTTCGGCCCGAACACCGGGGAGCTGTTTTTT
CDR3aa: CASSFGPNTGELFF
len: 14
d_gene: NA
j_gene: TRBJ2-2
v_gene: TRBV5-1
abundance: NA

CDR3nt: TGCGCCAGCAGCCAAGATAAAGCCCAGTCTGGAAACACCATATATTTT
CDR3aa: CASSQDKAQSGNTIYF
len: 16
d_gene: NA
j_gene: TRBJ1-3
v_gene: TRBV4-3
abundance: many

CDR3nt: TGTGCCAGCAGCTTGCGGGCAGGGGTTCACAATGAGCAGTTCTTC
CDR3aa: CASSLRAGVHNEQFF
len: 15
d_gene: NA
j_gene: TRBJ2-1
v_gene: TRBV5-6
abundance: many

CDR3nt: TGCGCCAGCGGCCCCAGCTCACCTAACTATGGCTACACCTTC
CDR3aa: CASGPSSPNYGYTF
len: 14
d_gene: NA
j_gene: TRBJ1-2
v_gene: TRBV5-1
abundance: many

CDR3nt: TGTGCCAGCAGTCCAGCTTCCCTCTCCTACAATGAGCAGTTCTTC
CDR3aa: CASSPASLSYNEQFF
len: 15
d_gene: NA
j_gene: TRBJ2-1
v_gene: TRBV12-3/TRBV12-4
abundance: many

CDR3nt: TGTGCCAGCAGCTTAACCCGCGGGGGGGAGCTGTTTTTT
CDR3aa: CASSLTRGGELFF
len: 13
d_gene: NA
j_gene: TRBJ2-2
v_gene: TRBV7-3
abundance: many

CDR3nt: TGTGCCAGCAGCCGCCCCGGGGGTGAAAAACTGTTTTTT
CDR3aa: CASSRPGGEKLFF
len: 13
d_gene: NA
j_gene: TRBJ1-4
v_gene: TRBV11-2
abundance: few

CDR3nt: TGTGCCACCAGTGACCGCCGGACTTCCCATGAGCAGTTCTTC
CDR3aa: CATSDRRTSHEQFF
len: 14
d_gene: NA
j_gene: TRBJ2-1
v_gene: TRBV24-1
abundance: many